A single sample is the source of the 13 T cell receptor beta chains below, sequenced in a study of T cell responses to AZD1222 COVID-19 vaccine. TCRdb keeps only in-frame clones here, not all; method: immunoSEQ multiplex PCR. The sample has around 140,000 clones; around 90% are singletons. Sample: peripheral blood, taken on day 0 of AZD1222 vaccination. All receptors derive from an adult in good health.

The chain combines TRBV9 with TRBJ1-1, with 7 bases aligning to TRBD1. Germline V gene sequence: CDR1 SGDLS, CDR2 YYNGEE. The CDR3 is 15 amino acids. Trimming at V came to 10 bases and at J to 0 bases, leaving 12 bases not matched to a gene. CDR3 nucleotide sequence: TGTGCCGGAACAGGGGCCGTCGGTATGAACACTGAAGCTTTCTTT. Its translation is CAGTGAVGMNTEAFF.

V is TRBV24-1 and J is TRBJ1-5; D unclear. Germline CDR1 is KGHDR and CDR2 is SFDVKD. V was trimmed by 3 bases and J by 0 bases, leaving 8 bases between them. The CDR3 runs to 15 residues. CDR3 residues: CATSDRDGSNQPQHF. Written as DNA, the CDR3 is TGTGCCACCAGTGATAGGGATGGTAGCAATCAGCCCCAGCATTTT.

This chain links TRBV6-4 with TRBJ1-5, with unresolved D. Germline CDR1 reads MRHNA; CDR2 reads SNTAGT. This CDR3 is built from 13 residues. V lost 2 bases, J lost 7 bases, and 9 bases lay in between. CDR3 protein: CASSDRVGQPQHF. The DNA of the CDR3 is TGTGCCAGCAGTGACAGGGTCGGGCAGCCCCAGCATTTT.

The CDR3 loop is CATTTSGSTYEQYF. The CDR3 DNA is TGTGCCACCACGACTAGCGGGAGTACCTACGAGCAGTACTTC. The chain combines TRBV24-1 with TRBJ2-7, with 12 nucleotides matching TRBD2. This CDR3 has 14 amino acids. Per germline, CDR1 KGHDR and CDR2 SFDVKD. V dropped 8 bases and J dropped 2; count of bases not matched to a gene: 3.

This rearrangement joins TRBV4-2 to TRBJ1-3, with D possibly TRBD1 on 5 matching bases. Germline V gene data show CDR1 as LGHNA and CDR2 as YNFKEQ. The length of the CDR3 is 16 residues. V was cut by 4 bases and J by 0 bases, with 13 bases left in between. CDR3 nucleotides: TGTGCCAGCAGCCCGAGACAGTTAAGCTCTGGAAACACCATATATTTT. This encodes CASSPRQLSSGNTIYF.

In its sample, this clone was seen once. This chain uses TRBV7-9 with TRBJ1-1; unclear D gene. The length of the CDR3 is 13 residues. Trimming pared 1 base from V and 10 bases from J, leaving 13 bases between. Germline V gene sequence: CDR1 SEHNR, CDR2 FQNEAQ (reference sequence). For the CDR3, the DNA is TGTGCCAGCAGCTTAGTACGTTCGTTTGGAGCTTTCTTT. Its translation: CASSLVRSFGAFF.

The V and J genes are TRBV7-2 and TRBJ1-6; D gene ambiguous. The CDR3 spans 16 residues. Germline V gene lookup returns CDR1 SGHTA and CDR2 FQGNSA. V was cut by 5 bases and J by 8 bases, with 19 bases left in between. In DNA form, the CDR3 reads TGTGCCAGCAGCCCCGTTTCGTTAGGGTTACATTCACCCCTCCACTTT. Protein product: CASSPVSLGLHSPLHF.

The rearrangement links TRBV15 to TRBJ2-2; 15 nucleotides agree with TRBD2. Germline CDR1 is LNHNV and CDR2 is YYDKDF (reference sequence). The CDR3 has 17 residues. V lost 3 bases and J lost 7; bases outside the gene matches: 6. CDR3 amino acids: CATSSQGLAGGLGELFF. CDR3 DNA sequence: TGTGCCACCAGCAGCCAGGGACTAGCGGGAGGTCTCGGGGAGCTGTTTTTT.

This clone has only one observation. DNA for the CDR3: TGTGCCAGCAGCTTAGAGACCTGGCCGGAACAGCCCCAGCATTTT. Its translation: CASSLETWPEQPQHF. This chain uses TRBV7-8 with TRBJ1-5, with D uncertain. V was trimmed by 1 base and J by 7 bases, leaving 14 bases between them. Germline V gene sequence: CDR1 SGHVS, CDR2 FQNEAQ. CDR3 length equals 15 residues.

In its sample, this clone was seen many times. The chain couples TRBV6-4 to TRBJ2-3; 7 positions agree with TRBD2. The junction had 8 bases not matched to a gene; V was cut back by 0 bases and J by 5 bases. Germline V gene data show CDR1 as MRHNA and CDR2 as SNTAGT. This CDR3 contains 16 residues. CDR3 DNA sequence: TGTGCCAGCAGTGACTCTGTGGCTAGCGGTGTAGATACGCAGTATTTT. This encodes CASSDSVASGVDTQYF.

The chain is built from TRBV5-1 and TRBJ1-2; 9 bases are shared with TRBD1. The V and J ends lost 5 bases and 4 bases, in that order; junction bases with no gene match: 9. CDR1 is SGHRS, CDR2 YFSETQ, per germline. The CDR3 is 15 residues long. The CDR3 region has the DNA TGCGCCAGCAGGGACAGGGGAGAACCCAGCTATGGCTACACCTTC. The encoded protein is CASRDRGEPSYGYTF.

The rearrangement uses TRBV10-3 and TRBJ1-2; D is unresolved. Germline CDR1 and CDR2: ENHRY and SYGVKD. The CDR3 extends over 13 amino acids. Trimming took off 0 bases at V and 8 bases at J, with 10 bases between the two ends. CDR3 coding DNA: TGTGCCATCAGTGAGTCGGAGGGCTCCGGCTACACCTTC. Translating gives CAISESEGSGYTF.

The rearrangement links TRBV14 to TRBJ1-1; 10 bases map to TRBD1. Germline loops: CDR1 SGHDN, CDR2 FVKESK. The CDR3 has 15 amino acids. The ends lost 3 bases at V and 6 bases at J; junction bases unmatched: 7. The CDR3 reads CASSQVTGGASEAFF. DNA of the CDR3: TGTGCCAGCAGCCAGGTGACAGGGGGCGCGTCTGAAGCTTTCTTT.